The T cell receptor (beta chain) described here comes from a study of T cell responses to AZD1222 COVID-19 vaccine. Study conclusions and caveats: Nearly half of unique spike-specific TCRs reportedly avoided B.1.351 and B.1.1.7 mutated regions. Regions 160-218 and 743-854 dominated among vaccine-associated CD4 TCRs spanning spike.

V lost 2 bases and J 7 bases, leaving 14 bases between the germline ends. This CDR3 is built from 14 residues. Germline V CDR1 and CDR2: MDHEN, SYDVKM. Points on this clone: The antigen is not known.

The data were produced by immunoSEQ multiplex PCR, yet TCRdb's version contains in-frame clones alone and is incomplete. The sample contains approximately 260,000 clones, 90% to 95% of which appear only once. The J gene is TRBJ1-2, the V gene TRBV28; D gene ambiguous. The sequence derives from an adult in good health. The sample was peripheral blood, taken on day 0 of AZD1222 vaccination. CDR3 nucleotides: TGTGCCAGCAGTTTAGGCCCCCCGGTGGCTGGCTACACCTTC. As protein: CASSLGPPVAGYTF.